This T cell receptor (beta chain) emerged from a study of T cell clonality in common variable immunodeficiency. Regarding the study as a whole: CVID subjects showed higher TCRbeta clonality than healthy controls. Patient heterogeneity in the CVID cohort limited correlations between repertoire features and clinical complications. Common variable immunodeficiency TCR beta sequences reportedly had fewer deletions and N-nucleotide insertions.

This clone was counted ten times or more. As yet, its antigen is unknown. Blood samples were heparinized, about 5 to 9 ml per donor. Sequencing used immunoSEQ multiplex PCR; TCRdb keeps in-frame clones, though not all of them. The sample counts tens of thousands of clones, none seen once; the ten largest own roughly 1.9%. The sequencing input was peripheral blood mononuclear cells. This receptor was identified in a person between 18 and 75 years old in good health.

CDR3 sequence: CAWSMRTGGTDTQYF. CDR3 DNA (partial): TGTGCCTGGAGTATGCGGACAGGGGGGACAGATACG. The J gene is TRBJ2-3, the V gene TRBV30; 10 nucleotides line up with TRBD1. The missing CDR3 end, 3 residues past where the read stops, is filled in from the germline J gene. Germline CDR1 reads GTSNPN; CDR2 reads SVGIG (reference sequence). Losses at the gene ends were 2 bases for V and 3 bases for J; bases not matched to a gene: 5. This CDR3 region has 15 residues.